Below, 27 T cell receptor beta chains from the same sample are listed, as sequenced in a study of Ad26.COV2.S vaccination and SARS-CoV-2 variants. Treatment described: around 19 received Ad26.COV2.S at low or high dose, single or two shots; about 5 received placebo; per-sample allocation not given. Sampling took place 63 days after the first vaccine or placebo injection. Assay: immunoSEQ multiplex PCR; the TCRdb copy retains only in-frame clones and omits some. Of about 400,000 clones in the sample, about 89% were seen once. The sequenced sample was peripheral blood, obtained in a trial of Ad26.COV2.S vaccine versus placebo. These receptors originate from a person aged 18 to 65 who received the Ad26.COV2.S COVID-19 vaccine or a placebo.

This clone was seen only a few times. The chain recombines TRBV7-2 with TRBJ1-1; 7 bases align to TRBD1. The V segment lost 3 bases and the J segment 4 bases; nucleotides outside the gene matches: 5. The CDR3 covers 14 residues. CDR1 is SGHTA, CDR2 FQGNSA, per germline. The CDR3 coding sequence is TGTGCCAGCAGCTTTGAGGGGGCGACCACTGAAGCTTTCTTT. It is translated as CASSFEGATTEAFF. Complete variable domain (other parts from reference TRBV7-2 and TRBJ1-1): GAGVSQSPSNKVTEKGKDVELRCDPISGHTALYWYRQSLGQGLEFLIYFQGNSAPDKSGLPSDRFSAERTGGSVSTLTIQRTQQEDSAVYLCASSFEGATTEAFFGQGTRLTVV.

J is TRBJ2-7 and V is TRBV2; TRBD1 matches 10 bases. CDR1 is SNHLY and CDR2 is FYNNEI in the germline V gene. The V segment lost 6 bases and the J segment 4 bases; nucleotides outside the gene matches: 6. The CDR3 length is 14 residues. DNA of the CDR3: TGTGCCAGCAGCCCCGACAGGGGGCGTTACGAGCAGTACTTC. Its protein product is CASSPDRGRYEQYF. Full variable domain (rest looked up from reference TRBV2 and TRBJ2-7): EPEVTQTPSHQVTQMGQEVILRCVPISNHLYFYWYRQILGQKVEFLVSFYNNEISEKSEIFDDQFSVERPDGSNFTLKIRSTKLEDSAMYFCASSPDRGRYEQYFGPGTRLTVT.

The chain is built from TRBV29-1 and TRBJ2-1; TRBD1 aligns across 8 bases. The germline CDR1 and CDR2 sequences are SQVTM and ANQGSEA. The ends lost 0 bases at V and 8 bases at J; junction bases unmatched: 9. The CDR3 is made up of 15 amino acids. This CDR3 is CSVEEPGGAIYEQFF. CDR3 coding DNA: TGCAGCGTTGAAGAACCAGGGGGCGCGATCTATGAGCAGTTCTTC.

The genes are TRBV18 and TRBJ2-3; D not certain. Trimming removed 2 bases from V and 5 bases from J, with 8 bases in between. The CDR3 spans 13 residues. Germline V gives CDR1 KGHSH, CDR2 LQKENI. CDR3: CASSPKIEDTQYF. In DNA, the CDR3 is TGTGCCAGCTCACCAAAGATAGAAGATACGCAGTATTTT.

The rearrangement links TRBV5-3 to TRBJ2-1, with 13 bases matching TRBD2. TRBV5-3 is an ORF, with its function uncertain. The CDR3 spans 16 residues. The trim removed 4 bases at V and 12 bases at J, leaving 13 bases unmatched. CDR3 sequence reads: CARSVQLAGGPFWQFF. The DNA for the CDR3 is TGTGCCAGAAGCGTACAACTAGCGGGAGGGCCATTTTGGCAGTTCTTC.

V and J are TRBV27 and TRBJ2-5; D could derive from TRBD1 or TRBD2 (5 bases each). The CDR3 extends over 13 amino acids. Germline V gene sequence: CDR1 MNHEY, CDR2 SMNVEV (reference sequence). The V end lost 6 bases, the J end lost 5 bases, and 13 bases lay between the germline ends. CDR3 coding DNA: TGTGCCAGCAGGGGGGACGGTGGCGAGACCCAGTACTTC. Translating gives CASRGDGGETQYF.

The genes are TRBV6-2 or TRBV6-3 and TRBJ1-1; D remains unclear. V was trimmed by 2 bases and J by 3 bases, leaving 22 bases between them. The CDR3 runs to 18 residues. Germline V CDR1 and CDR2: MNHEY, SVGEGT. The CDR3 DNA sequence: TGTGCCAGCAGTTACAATTGGTTCGTTGAGGGTAGCGACACTGAAGCTTTCTTT. Translation: CASSYNWFVEGSDTEAFF.

CDR3 protein: CASSPETSFRYNEQFF. In DNA form, the CDR3 reads TGCGCCAGCAGCCCAGAAACTAGCTTTAGGTACAATGAGCAGTTCTTC. V is TRBV4-1 and J is TRBJ2-1; D is possibly TRBD2 (6 bases). The V end lost 4 bases, the J end lost 4 bases, and 17 bases lay between the germline ends. There are 16 residues in the CDR3. Germline lookup yields CDR1 MGHRA and CDR2 YSYEKL.

V gene TRBV5-1 combines with J gene TRBJ2-4; 9 positions agree with TRBD1. V gave up 4 bases and J gave up 7 bases; unmatched junction bases: 9. Per the germline V gene, CDR1 is SGHRS and CDR2 is YFSETQ. This CDR3 region has 15 residues. The CDR3 reads CASSTGSGQGNIQYF. The DNA for the CDR3 is TGCGCCAGCAGCACTGGGTCGGGACAGGGTAACATTCAGTACTTC.

CDR3 protein: CASSTRTSGSVDEQFF. The CDR3 coding sequence is TGCGCCAGCAGCACAAGGACTAGCGGGAGTGTGGATGAGCAGTTCTTC. The rearrangement uses TRBV5-1 and TRBJ2-1, with 13 bases aligning to TRBD2. Germline V lookup: CDR1 SGHRS, CDR2 YFSETQ. Trimming at V came to 4 bases and at J to 8 bases, leaving 9 bases not matched to a gene. The CDR3 spans 16 residues.

The count of this clone is one. The chain links TRBV7-3 to TRBJ2-7; D is uncertain. The CDR3 is made up of 13 amino acids. The V end was cut by 2 bases, the J end by 4 bases, with 9 bases between. The germline gives CDR1 SGHTA, CDR2 FQGTGA. CDR3 nucleotides: TGTGCCAGCAGCTTAGGATCCGAGTACGAGCAGTACTTC. Residues: CASSLGSEYEQYF.

V gene TRBV6-5 combines with J gene TRBJ1-4; D is uncertain. The CDR3 extends over 12 amino acids. Trimming took off 6 bases at V and 7 bases at J, with 9 bases between the two ends. In germline, CDR1 is MNHEY, CDR2 SVGAGI. Here the CDR3 DNA reads TGTGCCAGCAGGGCACCCCTTGAAAAACTGTTTTTT. Protein: CASRAPLEKLFF.

In this sample, this clone turned up many times. The chain is built from TRBV30 and TRBJ2-2, with D possibly TRBD2 on 6 matching bases. CDR3 length: 11 amino acids. Per the germline V gene, CDR1 is GTSNPN and CDR2 is SVGIG (reference sequence). V was cut by 5 bases and J by 6 bases, with 7 bases left in between. The CDR3 DNA is TGTGCCTGGGGGGAGGCCGGGGAGCTGTTTTTT. It yields the protein CAWGEAGELFF.

The rearrangement joins TRBV5-4 to TRBJ1-3; 10 positions agree with TRBD1. The V segment lost 2 bases and the J segment 2 bases; nucleotides outside the gene matches: 7. This CDR3 has 17 amino acids. Germline CDR1 and CDR2: SGHNT and YYREEE (reference sequence). The CDR3 region is CASSFRDRGVTGNTIYF. CDR3 coding DNA: TGTGCCAGCAGCTTCCGGGACAGGGGTGTCACTGGAAACACCATATATTTT.

The chain is built from TRBV27 and TRBJ2-3; D is uncertain. In germline, CDR1 is MNHEY, CDR2 SMNVEV (reference sequence). V shed 3 bases and J shed 0 bases, with 10 bases lying between them. The CDR3 runs 15 residues. CDR3 residues: CASSLRLLSTDTQYF. The CDR3 DNA follows: TGTGCCAGCAGTTTGCGGCTACTTAGCACAGATACGCAGTATTTT.

The gene calls are TRBV3-1 (or the pseudogene TRBV3-2) and TRBJ2-3; D remains ambiguous. The CDR3 extends over 13 amino acids. Deletions cut 2 bases from V and 0 bases from J, with 3 bases between. Germline assignment: CDR1 LGHDT and CDR2 YNNKEL (reference sequence). The CDR3 loop is CASSQQSTDTQYF. CDR3 DNA: TGTGCCAGCAGCCAACAAAGCACAGATACGCAGTATTTT.

The rearrangement joins TRBV11-3 to TRBJ1-3, with D perhaps TRBD1 (6 bases). This CDR3 has 17 residues. Germline assignment: CDR1 SGHNT and CDR2 YENEEA. The V gene lost 2 bases and the J gene lost 4 bases, with 18 bases spanning the gap. CDR3 sequence: CASSLNRNRADGNTIYF. Written as DNA, the CDR3 is TGTGCCAGCAGCTTAAACCGGAACAGGGCCGACGGAAACACCATATATTTT.

The rearrangement links TRBV6-4 to TRBJ1-5; D is possibly TRBD1 (5 bases). Trimming cost V 3 bases and J 0 bases, with 15 bases left between them. The CDR3 length is 17 residues. The germline gives CDR1 MRHNA, CDR2 SNTAGT. CDR3 sequence reads: CASSELTVPNSNQPQHF. The CDR3 DNA reads as TGTGCCAGCAGTGAACTGACAGTACCTAATAGCAATCAGCCCCAGCATTTT.

V is TRBV30 and J is TRBJ2-7; TRBD2 matches 10 bases. CDR1 and CDR2 (germline): GTSNPN, SVGIG (reference sequence). The CDR3 contains 15 residues. J was trimmed by 7 bases and V by 3 bases; bases with no gene match: 12. The CDR3 DNA reads as TGTGCCTGGAGCCCCCAGCTAGCGGGAGTAGGGGAGCAGTACTTC. Its protein product is CAWSPQLAGVGEQYF.

This clone was seen only once. The chain is built from TRBV28 and TRBJ1-6; tentative D call: TRBD1 (5 bases). Germline assignment: CDR1 MDHEN and CDR2 SYDVKM. Trimming took off 7 bases at V and 7 bases at J, with 20 bases between the two ends. This CDR3 has 16 residues. The CDR3 sequence: CASKGFGGVGNSPLHF. In DNA, the CDR3 is TGTGCCAGCAAAGGTTTTGGGGGGGTCGGGAATTCACCCCTCCACTTT.

This chain joins TRBV7-9 and TRBJ2-1, with a tentative D call TRBD1 (6 bases). The CDR3 consists of 14 residues. V dropped 5 bases and J dropped 4 bases, with 12 bases sitting between them. Germline loops: CDR1 SEHNR, CDR2 FQNEAQ (reference sequence). The CDR3 coding sequence is TGTGCCAGCAGCCCCAGGGGTCGTTACAATGAGCAGTTCTTC. Amino acid sequence: CASSPRGRYNEQFF.

Comment on this clone: The sample carries other DNA sequences with the same CDR3. The rearrangement joins TRBV7-3 to TRBJ2-1; D gene ambiguous. This CDR3 is built from 12 residues. Germline assignment: CDR1 SGHTA and CDR2 FQGTGA. The V end was cut by 0 bases, the J end by 7 bases, with 4 bases between. The CDR3 spells CASSLTRNEQFF. DNA of the CDR3: TGTGCCAGCAGCTTAACTCGGAATGAGCAGTTCTTC.

This chain links TRBV27 with TRBJ2-5; unclear D gene. Germline V gene data show CDR1 as MNHEY and CDR2 as SMNVEV (reference sequence). The CDR3 spans 14 residues. With 5 bases removed from V and 1 base from J, the gap between germline ends came to 11 bases. Here the CDR3 reads CASSPSPLQETQYF. As DNA, the CDR3 is TGTGCCAGCAGTCCGAGCCCCCTCCAAGAGACCCAGTACTTC.

V gene TRBV7-9 combines with J gene TRBJ1-2; D may be TRBD1 (5 bases). Germline V CDR1 and CDR2: SEHNR, FQNEAQ (reference sequence). V gave up 4 bases and J gave up 4 bases, with 22 bases separating them. The CDR3 covers 17 residues. This CDR3 reads CASSSLTRAVFSYGYTF. In nucleotides, the CDR3 is TGTGCCAGCAGCTCCCTCACCAGGGCAGTTTTTAGCTATGGCTACACCTTC.

The chain has TRBV5-4 and TRBJ2-4; weak D call: TRBD1 (6 bases). This CDR3 is built from 15 residues. V was pared by 4 bases and J by 2 bases, with 13 bases between. Germline V gives CDR1 SGHNT, CDR2 YYREEE (reference sequence). The CDR3 nucleotides read TGTGCCAGCAGCGAAGTTACAGGGCCCAAAAACATTCAGTACTTC. This translates into CASSEVTGPKNIQYF.

Comments on this clone: At the DNA level, this CDR3 is encoded by other sequences in the same sample as well. The chain employs TRBV18 and TRBJ2-5; no definite D call. There are 11 residues in the CDR3. V gave up 3 bases and J gave up 5 bases, with 4 bases separating them. Germline values: CDR1 KGHSH, CDR2 LQKENI. This chain's CDR3 is CASSPGETQYF. The CDR3 nucleotides are TGTGCCAGCTCACCCGGGGAGACCCAGTACTTC. The full variable domain, in which reference TRBV18 and TRBJ2-5 provide the parts outside the CDR3, is NAGVMQNPRHLVRRRGQEARLRCSPMKGHSHVYWYRQLPEEGLKFMVYLQKENIIDESGMPKERFSAEFPKEGPSILRIQQVVRGDSAAYFCASSPGETQYFGPGTRLLVL.

This chain uses TRBV4-1 with TRBJ2-4; D not certain. The CDR3 loop spans 16 amino acids. Germline V gene sequence: CDR1 MGHRA, CDR2 YSYEKL. Trimming removed 2 bases from V and 7 bases from J, with 18 bases in between. The CDR3 here is CASSQRATVGRNIQYF. The CDR3 DNA is TGCGCCAGCAGCCAAAGGGCGACGGTTGGTAGGAACATTCAGTACTTC.